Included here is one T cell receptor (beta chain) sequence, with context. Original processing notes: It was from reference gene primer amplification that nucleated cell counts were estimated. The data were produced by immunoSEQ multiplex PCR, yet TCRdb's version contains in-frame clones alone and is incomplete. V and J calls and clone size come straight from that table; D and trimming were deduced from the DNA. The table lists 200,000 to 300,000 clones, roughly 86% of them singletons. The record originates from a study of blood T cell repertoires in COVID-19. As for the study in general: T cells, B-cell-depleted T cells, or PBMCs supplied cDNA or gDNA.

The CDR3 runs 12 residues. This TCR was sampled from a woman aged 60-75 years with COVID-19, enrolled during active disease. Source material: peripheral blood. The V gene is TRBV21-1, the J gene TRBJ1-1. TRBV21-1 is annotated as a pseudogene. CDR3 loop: CASPRGGGEAFF. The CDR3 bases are TGTGCCAGCCCACGAGGAGGTGGCGAAGCTTTCTTT.